This TCR beta chain was sequenced during a study of beta chain features in type 1 diabetes. Each of the CD4+ naive, central memory, regulatory and stem cell-like memory populations was sorted via CD45RO/CCR7/CD25/CD127/CD95/CD27. Post-sort purity exceeded 98% for all sorted populations. This CDR3 contains 17 residues. Trimming shortened V by 2 bases and J by 1 base, and 18 bases separated the two germline ends. The V gene's germline CDR1 is GTSNPN and CDR2 SVGIG (reference sequence). Every bit of the isolated RNA underwent reverse transcription, so sequencing read expressed TCRB transcripts. Clones were read by immunoSEQ multiplex PCR, and TCRdb kept only the in-frame ones, dropping some. Found here are about 470,000 clones, about 30% of them singletons; the top ten hold about 0.06%.

Sequenced: naive CD4+ T cells from blood. This TCR came from a young man in good health. The chain recombines TRBV30 with TRBJ1-5; a weak D match, TRBD1 (5 bases). CDR3 in amino acids: CAWSSSRGPGSNQPQHF. For the CDR3, the DNA is TGTGCCTGGAGTTCATCCCGGGGCCCAGGGAGCAATCAGCCCCAGCATTTT.